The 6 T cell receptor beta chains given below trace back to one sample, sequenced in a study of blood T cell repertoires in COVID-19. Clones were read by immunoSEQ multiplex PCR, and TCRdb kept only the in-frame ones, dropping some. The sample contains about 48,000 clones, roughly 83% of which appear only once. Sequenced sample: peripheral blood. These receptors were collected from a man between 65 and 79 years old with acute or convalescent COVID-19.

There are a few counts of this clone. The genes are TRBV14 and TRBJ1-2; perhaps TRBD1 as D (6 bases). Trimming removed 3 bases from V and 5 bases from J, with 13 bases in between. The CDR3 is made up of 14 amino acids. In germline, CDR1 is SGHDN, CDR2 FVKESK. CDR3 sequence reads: CASSHTRGGYGYTF. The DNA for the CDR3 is TGTGCCAGCAGCCACACCAGGGGTGGTTATGGCTACACCTTC.

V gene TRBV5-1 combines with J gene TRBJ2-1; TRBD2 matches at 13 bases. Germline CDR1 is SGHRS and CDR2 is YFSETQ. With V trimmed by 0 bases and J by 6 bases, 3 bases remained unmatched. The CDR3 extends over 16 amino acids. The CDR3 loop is CASSLARLAGGNEQFF. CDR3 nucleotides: TGCGCCAGCAGCTTGGCCAGACTAGCGGGAGGCAATGAGCAGTTCTTC.

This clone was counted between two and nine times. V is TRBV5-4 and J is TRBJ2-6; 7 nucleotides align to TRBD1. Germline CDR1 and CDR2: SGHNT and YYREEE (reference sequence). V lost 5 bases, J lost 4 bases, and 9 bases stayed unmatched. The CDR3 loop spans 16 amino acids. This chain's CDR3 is CASRPTGSSGANVLTF. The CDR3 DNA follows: TGTGCCAGCAGACCGACAGGGAGTTCAGGGGCCAACGTCCTGACTTTC.

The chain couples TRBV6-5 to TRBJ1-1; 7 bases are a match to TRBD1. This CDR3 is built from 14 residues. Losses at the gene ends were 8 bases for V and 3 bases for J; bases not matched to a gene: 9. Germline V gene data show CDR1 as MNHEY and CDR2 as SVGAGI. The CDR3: CASGGGDSYTEAFF. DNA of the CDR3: TGTGCCAGCGGGGGTGGGGACAGTTACACTGAAGCTTTCTTT.

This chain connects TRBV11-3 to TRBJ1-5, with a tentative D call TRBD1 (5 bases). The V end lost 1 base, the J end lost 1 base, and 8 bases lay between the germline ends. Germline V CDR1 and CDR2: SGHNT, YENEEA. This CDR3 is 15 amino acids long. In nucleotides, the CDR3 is TGTGCCAGCAGCTTAGCTCCAGGGAGCAATCAGCCCCAGCATTTT. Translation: CASSLAPGSNQPQHF.

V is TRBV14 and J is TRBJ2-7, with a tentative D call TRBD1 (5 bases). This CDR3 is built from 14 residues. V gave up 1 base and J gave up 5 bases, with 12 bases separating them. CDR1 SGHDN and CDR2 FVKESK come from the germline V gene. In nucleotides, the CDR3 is TGTGCCAGCAGCCAAGGGTACTTAGGGGACGAGCAGTACTTC. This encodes CASSQGYLGDEQYF.